This TCR beta chain was retrieved from a study of cytomegalovirus exposure and HLA in healthy donors (TCRdb year 2017). Context from the whole study: An earlier analysis of several hundred of the donors reported 250 to 350 Gb of sequence data and 100 million to 130 million unique TCR beta sequences from 150 million to 200 million T cells. About 300 gigabases of sequencing data and around 87 million unique TCR sequences were included in an early release covering about 600 HLA-typed donors. Of the roughly 400 genotyped donors, 65% to 90% fell in the genetic ancestry cluster associated with self-reported Caucasian donors. The aim of the study was to test whether cataloging public T cell receptors could identify signatures of past pathogen exposure. Using immunosequencing, the study profiled T cell repertoires from around 680 subjects and related those repertoires to cytomegalovirus serostatus. In addition to the first cohort of 666 subjects, a separate validation cohort of approximately 120 different subjects was used. The study combined high-throughput TCR immunosequencing, statistical association of individual TCRs with disease status, and machine learning to predict cytomegalovirus infection status. In a later analysis, previously published TCR beta repertoires from several hundred donors were re-analyzed and high-resolution HLA genotyping was added so that TCR occurrence patterns could be studied. Rather than using new phenotypic data, the later analysis identified candidate immune exposures from TCR beta sequences and from how often those sequences occurred across donors. An earlier analysis of several hundred of the donors used high-throughput TCR beta sequencing to judge whether each TCR beta V gene segment behaved as functional or pseudogenic. Donor age, sex, ethnicity and CMV serostatus were collected together with the repertoire data. In a later genetic analysis, genome-wide SNP genotypes for about three fifths of the 666 donors were used, and that subset was treated as a discovery cohort. Every repertoire in the discovery cohort had been generated on one and the same sequencing platform. Both class I and class II loci were covered by HLA typing, at four-digit resolution. Typing coverage varied by locus: 629-630 donors for A, B, C, DRB1 and DQB1; 500 to 550 for DQA1; 606 for DPA1; 450 to 480 for DPB1. Because of strong linkage in the cohort, four to six DR-DQ haplotypes were treated as single units for association and clustering. Across approximately 400 genotyped donors of the cohort, an average of about 240,000 unique TCR beta nucleotide sequences per donor were sequenced, and roughly 17% of those sequences were non-productive.

Including cysteine and phenylalanine, the CDR3 has 16 amino acids. Only the CDR3 region is kept as DNA, spanning 48 bases read in frame from base 1. The germline V gene (reference sequence) sets CDR1 to LNHDA and CDR2 to SQIVND. Germline trimming amounts to 7 bases on V and 7 bases on J, with 13 as the count of junction bases outside the gene matches. Remarks on this clone: Which antigen it targets is not known. Base qualities are not at hand, and no much larger clone is one base apart.

Library generation was performed with the immunoSEQ multiplex PCR assay. For the multiplex PCR, a mixture combining 60 forward primers for TCR Vbeta segments and 13 reverse primers for TCR Jbeta segments was used. The CDR3 region of rearranged TCR beta genes was amplified from genomic DNA with a multiplex PCR assay. The Illumina HiSeq System was used to sequence the amplified TCR beta libraries as 87-base-pair reads. Per the authors' processing: A later analysis tallied roughly 78 million unique TCR beta chains across the roughly 610 repertoires, and 10 million to 11 million of those chains were shared by two or more donors. Raw reads were error-corrected and collapsed into unique sequences by a nearest-neighbor algorithm in which closely related sequences were merged to remove PCR and sequencing errors. Alignment of CDR3 sequences to IMGT reference sequences was used to assign V, D and J gene segments. Each retained sequence needed at least a six-nucleotide match to both a V gene segment and a J gene segment. A rearrangement was called productive if the CDR3 had no stop codons and remained in frame with V and J, and every other rearrangement was called non-productive. Following IMGT convention, CDR3 was defined as the stretch from the second conserved V-encoded cysteine to the conserved J-encoded phenylalanine. The earlier analysis of some 580 of the donors excluded any sequence lacking an unambiguous match to a single V gene segment. In an earlier analysis of about 590 of the donors, a V segment was called functional when productive rearrangements were above 56.7%, and segregating when the standard deviation between donors exceeded 5%. A statistical classification framework was built for diagnosing cytomegalovirus status from the catalog of TCR beta chain sequences. V and J gene assignment, in a later analysis, came from comparing TCR nucleotide sequences with IMGT/GENE-DB human TR gene sequences. The TCRdist pipeline was used in a later analysis to assign CDR3 sequences and most-parsimonious VDJ recombination scenarios. In a later analysis, each TCR beta chain was defined by its CDR3 amino acid sequence together with its V-gene family, and reads without a unique V-gene family were excluded. A later analysis removed 500 to 600 highly shared, low-generation-probability nucleotide sequences to deal with suspected cross-contamination and a sequencing artifact. For each public chain, a later analysis derived a clonal expansion index from normalized ranks of inferred template counts within each repertoire. Generation probabilities in a later analysis came from a VDJ recombination model fitted to out-of-frame rearrangements, and those results were checked against IGoR. In a later analysis, TCR-TCR, TCR-HLA and TCR-CMV co-occurrence was scored with hypergeometric tests, and a repertoire-size bias correction was applied to TCR pairs. In a later analysis, false discovery rates were estimated by permuting HLA or CMV assignments 20 times. A later analysis grouped co-occurring TCRs with DBSCAN, adding TCRdist sequence similarity when clustering within HLA-allele-positive subsets. Co-occurrence clustering excluded repertoires with fewer than 30,000 or more than 120,000 public chains, plus five with anomalous nucleotide sharing. The immuneACCESS repertoire file appears here via TCRdb, limited to in-frame rearrangements. These files lack a portion of the clones; in checked studies, under half of the deficit traces to unresolved V genes, and the cause of the others is not known. Clone size and V and J calls were adopted from that table, with D and trimming inferred from the DNA. In all, the sample holds 200,000 or so clones, and approximately 88% of those were seen once. The ten most abundant clones make up around 0.24% of the sample.

What the work shows at the level of the full study, not this receptor alone: A further reported finding was that TCR beta sequences accurately predicted the HLA-A and HLA-B alleles for most subjects in the first cohort. The authors suggested that the approach could potentially be generalized to other disease states and immunological phenotypes. According to a later analysis, parvovirus B19, influenza, CMV and Epstein-Barr virus appeared linked to several top co-occurrence clusters. Presence/absence analyses assumed roughly uniform sequencing depth across donors, an assumption that may not hold. In the study, about 150 TCR beta chains were listed as associated with cytomegalovirus. Compared with the roughly 670-donor mean, donors in an Asian-associated ancestry cluster had fewer N-insertions in productive TCRs, according to a later genetic analysis. The cohort was sequenced for TCR beta chains only, and without alpha or paired-chain data the features that could be detected were limited. Because the 87-base-pair reads could not distinguish some IMGT-functional V segments, including TRBV6-2 and TRBV6-3, those segments were excluded. The earlier analysis of 450 to 700 of the donors excluded seventeen rarely observed V segments, including chromosome 9 orphons, because counts were too low. Strong co-occurrence of HLA alleles, especially DR and DQ, made assigning TCR associations to individual alleles difficult. In an earlier analysis of about 600 of the donors, most TCR beta V segments appeared in productive rearrangements about 87% or about 30% of the time, broadly matching IMGT annotations. In a later genetic analysis, a missense DCLRE1C variant was associated with V-gene and J-gene trimming of TCR beta chains, and the association was replicated in an independent cohort. According to a later analysis, TCR association rates differed among HLA loci, with DRB1 alleles showing the most associated TCRs and HLA-C alleles showing the fewest. Cytomegalovirus status was reported to be diagnosed by the classifier with high specificity and sensitivity in both the original and validation cohorts. Most TCR sequences were seen in very few donors, while some public TCRs were found in many individuals. A group of highly shared sequence variants was considered likely to be a technical artifact of the sequencing pipeline. A later analysis found that most CMV-associated TCR beta chains appeared HLA-restricted, with HLA associations seemingly driven largely by CMV exposure. In vitro tests confirmed that three of the cytomegalovirus-associated TCR beta chains recognize cytomegalovirus antigens. Linkage disequilibrium might explain the correlated functional status among segregating V segments, but an unknown experimental factor could not be excluded. Immune exposure information for the cohort was limited to CMV serostatus. Because HLA typing was missing for some donors at each locus, association tests included only the typed subset. In a later analysis, HLA-associated TCR beta chains showed more clonal expansion and lower generation probabilities than non-associated chains that were equally common. A later analysis associated 17,000 or so TCR beta sequences with specific HLA alleles at a false discovery rate of 0.05.

In total, 630 or so healthy bone marrow donors made up the cohort. Cohort members were all nominally healthy when sampled, although unrecorded immune exposures were likely present. The donor tested CMV seronegative, placing the donor among the 350 or so seronegative members of the cohort. Every donor gave a peripheral blood sample, and the peripheral blood mononuclear cells from that sample were used for TCR beta sequencing. The Qiagen DNeasy Blood Extraction Kit was used to extract genomic DNA from the blood cell samples. The receptor chain draws on TRBV19 and TRBJ1-6; 7 bases in the middle match TRBD1. Sample: PBMCs. This sequence originates from a boy aged 5-17 years in good health and CMV-seronegative. CDR3 region: CASTLGLGTVNSPLHF. DNA sequence: TGTGCCAGTACCCTCGGGTTGGGGACAGTAAATTCACCCCTCCACTTT.